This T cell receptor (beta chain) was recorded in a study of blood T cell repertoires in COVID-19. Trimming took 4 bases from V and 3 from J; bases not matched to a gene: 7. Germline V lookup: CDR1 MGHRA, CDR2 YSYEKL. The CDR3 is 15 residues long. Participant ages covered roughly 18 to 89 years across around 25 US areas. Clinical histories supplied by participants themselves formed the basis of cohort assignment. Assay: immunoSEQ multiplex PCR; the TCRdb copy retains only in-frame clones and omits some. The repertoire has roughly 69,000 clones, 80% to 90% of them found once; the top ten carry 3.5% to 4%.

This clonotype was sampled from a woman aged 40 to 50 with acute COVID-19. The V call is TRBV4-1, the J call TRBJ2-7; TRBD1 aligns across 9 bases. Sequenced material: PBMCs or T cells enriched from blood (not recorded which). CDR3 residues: CASSPGQGWVYEQYF. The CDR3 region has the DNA TGCGCCAGCAGCCCGGGACAGGGTTGGGTCTACGAGCAGTACTTC.